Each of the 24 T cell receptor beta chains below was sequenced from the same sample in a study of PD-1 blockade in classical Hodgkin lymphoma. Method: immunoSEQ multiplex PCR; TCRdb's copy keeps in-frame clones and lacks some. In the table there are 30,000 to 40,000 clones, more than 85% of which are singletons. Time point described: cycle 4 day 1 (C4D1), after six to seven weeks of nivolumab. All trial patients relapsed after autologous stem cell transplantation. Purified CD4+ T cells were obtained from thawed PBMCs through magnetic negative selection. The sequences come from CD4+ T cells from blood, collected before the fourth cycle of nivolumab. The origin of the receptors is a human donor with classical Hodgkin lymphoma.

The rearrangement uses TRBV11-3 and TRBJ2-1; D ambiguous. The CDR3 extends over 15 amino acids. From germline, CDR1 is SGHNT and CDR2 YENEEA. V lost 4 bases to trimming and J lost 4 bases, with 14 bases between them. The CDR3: CASSSSPGAYNEQFF. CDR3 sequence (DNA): TGTGCCAGCAGCTCTTCTCCAGGCGCATACAATGAGCAGTTCTTC.

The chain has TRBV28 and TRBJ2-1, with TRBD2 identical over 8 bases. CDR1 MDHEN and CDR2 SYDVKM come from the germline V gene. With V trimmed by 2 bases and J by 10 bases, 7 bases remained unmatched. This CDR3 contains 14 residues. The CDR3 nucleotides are TGTGCCAGCAGTTTACCAGGACTAGCCGGAGAGCAGTTCTTC. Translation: CASSLPGLAGEQFF. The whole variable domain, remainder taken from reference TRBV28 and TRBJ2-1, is DVKVTQSSRYLVKRTGEKVFLECVQDMDHENMFWYRQDPGLGLRLIYFSYDVKMKEKGDIPEGYSVSREKKERFSLILESASTNQTSMYLCASSLPGLAGEQFFGPGTRLTVL.

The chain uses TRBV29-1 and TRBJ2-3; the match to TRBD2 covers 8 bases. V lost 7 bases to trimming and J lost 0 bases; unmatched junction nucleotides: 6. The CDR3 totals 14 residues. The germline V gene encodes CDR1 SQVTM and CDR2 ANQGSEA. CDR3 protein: CSAPSGSSTDTQYF. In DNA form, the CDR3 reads TGCAGCGCCCCCAGCGGGAGCAGCACAGATACGCAGTATTTT.

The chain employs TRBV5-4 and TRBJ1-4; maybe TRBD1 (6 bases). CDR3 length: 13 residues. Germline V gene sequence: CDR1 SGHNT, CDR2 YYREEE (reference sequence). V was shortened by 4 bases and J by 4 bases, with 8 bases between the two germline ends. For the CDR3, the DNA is TGTGCCAGCAGCCAGGACAGTAATGAAAAACTGTTTTTT. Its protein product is CASSQDSNEKLFF.

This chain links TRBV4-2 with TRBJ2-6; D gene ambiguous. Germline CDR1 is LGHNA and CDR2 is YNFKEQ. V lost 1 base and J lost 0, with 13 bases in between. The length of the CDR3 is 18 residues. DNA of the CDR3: TGTGCCAGCAGCCAAGGGTTCCGACTGCGCTCTGGGGCCAACGTCCTGACTTTC. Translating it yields CASSQGFRLRSGANVLTF.

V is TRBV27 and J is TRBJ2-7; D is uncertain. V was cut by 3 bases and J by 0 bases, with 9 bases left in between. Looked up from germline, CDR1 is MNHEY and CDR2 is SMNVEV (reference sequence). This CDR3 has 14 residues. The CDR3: CASSFYRSSYEQYF. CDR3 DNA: TGTGCCAGCAGTTTCTACAGATCCTCCTACGAGCAGTACTTC.

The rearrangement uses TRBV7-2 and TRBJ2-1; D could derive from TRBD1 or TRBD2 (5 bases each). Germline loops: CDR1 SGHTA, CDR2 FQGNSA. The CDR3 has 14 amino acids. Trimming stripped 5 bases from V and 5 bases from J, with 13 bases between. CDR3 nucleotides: TGTGCCAGCAGCCTCCGGGGCCGGCACAATGAGCAGTTCTTC. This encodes CASSLRGRHNEQFF.

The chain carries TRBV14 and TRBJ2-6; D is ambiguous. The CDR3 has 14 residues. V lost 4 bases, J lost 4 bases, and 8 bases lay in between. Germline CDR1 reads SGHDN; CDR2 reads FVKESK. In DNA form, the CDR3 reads TGTGCCAGCAGCCCACTTTTGGGGGCCAACGTCCTGACTTTC. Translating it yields CASSPLLGANVLTF.

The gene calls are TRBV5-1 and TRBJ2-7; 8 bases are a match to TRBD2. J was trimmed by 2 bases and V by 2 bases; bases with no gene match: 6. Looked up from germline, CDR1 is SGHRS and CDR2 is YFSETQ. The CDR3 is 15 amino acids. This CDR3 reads CASSFTSGPTYEQYF. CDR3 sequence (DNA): TGCGCCAGCAGCTTTACTAGCGGACCCACCTACGAGCAGTACTTC.

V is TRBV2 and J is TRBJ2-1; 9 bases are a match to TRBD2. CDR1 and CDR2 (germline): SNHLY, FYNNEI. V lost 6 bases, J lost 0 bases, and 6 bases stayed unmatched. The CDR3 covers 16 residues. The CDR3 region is CASRGSSGISYNEQFF. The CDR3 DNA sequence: TGTGCCAGCAGAGGCTCTAGCGGGATCTCCTACAATGAGCAGTTCTTC. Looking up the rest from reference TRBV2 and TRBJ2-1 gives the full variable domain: EPEVTQTPSHQVTQMGQEVILRCVPISNHLYFYWYRQILGQKVEFLVSFYNNEISEKSEIFDDQFSVERPDGSNFTLKIRSTKLEDSAMYFCASRGSSGISYNEQFFGPGTRLTVL.

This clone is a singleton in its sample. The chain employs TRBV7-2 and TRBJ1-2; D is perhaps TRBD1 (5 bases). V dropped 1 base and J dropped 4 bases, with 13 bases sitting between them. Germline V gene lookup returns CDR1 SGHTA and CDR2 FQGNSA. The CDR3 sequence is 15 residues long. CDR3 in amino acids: CASSLVFQGLYGYTF. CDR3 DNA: TGTGCCAGCAGCTTAGTTTTCCAGGGCCTCTATGGCTACACCTTC.

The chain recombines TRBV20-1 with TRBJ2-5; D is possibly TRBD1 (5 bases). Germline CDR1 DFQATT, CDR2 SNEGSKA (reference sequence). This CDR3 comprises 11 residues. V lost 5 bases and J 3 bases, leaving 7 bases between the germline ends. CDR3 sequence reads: CSADREETQYF. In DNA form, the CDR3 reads TGCAGTGCTGACAGAGAAGAGACCCAGTACTTC.

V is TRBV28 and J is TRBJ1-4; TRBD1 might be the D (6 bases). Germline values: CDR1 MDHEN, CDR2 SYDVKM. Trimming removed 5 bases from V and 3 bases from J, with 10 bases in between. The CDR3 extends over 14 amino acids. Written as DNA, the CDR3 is TGTGCCAGCAGTGTACAGGGTTCTAATGAAAAACTGTTTTTT. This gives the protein CASSVQGSNEKLFF.

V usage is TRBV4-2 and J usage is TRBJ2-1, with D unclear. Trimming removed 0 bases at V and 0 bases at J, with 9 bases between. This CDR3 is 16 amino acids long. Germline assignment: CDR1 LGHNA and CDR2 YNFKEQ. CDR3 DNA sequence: TGTGCCAGCAGCCAAGATCACGGCGACTCCTACAATGAGCAGTTCTTC. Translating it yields CASSQDHGDSYNEQFF.

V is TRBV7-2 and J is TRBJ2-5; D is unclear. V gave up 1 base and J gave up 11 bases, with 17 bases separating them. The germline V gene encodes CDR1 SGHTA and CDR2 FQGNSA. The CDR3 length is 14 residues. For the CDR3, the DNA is TGTGCCAGCAGCTTAGACACGACACGGGCATTACAGTACTTC. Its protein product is CASSLDTTRALQYF.

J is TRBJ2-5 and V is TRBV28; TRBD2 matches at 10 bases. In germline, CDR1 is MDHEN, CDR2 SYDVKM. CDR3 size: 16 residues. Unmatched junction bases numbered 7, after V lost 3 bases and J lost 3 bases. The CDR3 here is CASSFGASGSEETQYF. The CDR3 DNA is TGTGCCAGCAGTTTTGGGGCTAGCGGGAGTGAAGAGACCCAGTACTTC.

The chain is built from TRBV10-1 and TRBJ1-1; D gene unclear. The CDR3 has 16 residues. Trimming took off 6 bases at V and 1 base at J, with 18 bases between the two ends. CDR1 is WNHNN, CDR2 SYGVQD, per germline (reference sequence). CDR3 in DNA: TGCGCCAGCAGCCGCTTCGGGGTCGGGGAGAACACTGAAGCTTTCTTT. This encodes CASSRFGVGENTEAFF.

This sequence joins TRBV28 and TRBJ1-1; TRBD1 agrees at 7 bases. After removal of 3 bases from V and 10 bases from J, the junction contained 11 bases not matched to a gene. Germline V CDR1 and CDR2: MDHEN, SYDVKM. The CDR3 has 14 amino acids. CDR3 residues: CASSFHRDRRSAFF. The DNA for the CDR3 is TGTGCCAGCAGTTTTCACCGGGACAGAAGATCAGCTTTCTTT.

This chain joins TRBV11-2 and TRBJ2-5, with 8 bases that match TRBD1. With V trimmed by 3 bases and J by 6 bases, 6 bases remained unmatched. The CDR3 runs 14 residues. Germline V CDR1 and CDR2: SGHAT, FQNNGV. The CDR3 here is CASSFTTGEKTQYF. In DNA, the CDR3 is TGTGCCAGCAGCTTTACGACAGGGGAAAAGACCCAGTACTTC.

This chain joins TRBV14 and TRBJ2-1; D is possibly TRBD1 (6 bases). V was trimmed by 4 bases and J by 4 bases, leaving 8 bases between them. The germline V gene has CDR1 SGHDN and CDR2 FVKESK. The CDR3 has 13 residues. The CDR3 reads CASSPGQYNEQFF. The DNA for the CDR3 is TGTGCCAGCAGCCCTGGACAGTACAATGAGCAGTTCTTC.

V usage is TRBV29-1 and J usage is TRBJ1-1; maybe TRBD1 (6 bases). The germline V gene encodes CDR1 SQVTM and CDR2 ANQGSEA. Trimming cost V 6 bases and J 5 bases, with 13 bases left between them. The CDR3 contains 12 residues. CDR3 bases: TGCAGCGTCACCCATACAGGGACTGAAGCTTTCTTT. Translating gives CSVTHTGTEAFF.

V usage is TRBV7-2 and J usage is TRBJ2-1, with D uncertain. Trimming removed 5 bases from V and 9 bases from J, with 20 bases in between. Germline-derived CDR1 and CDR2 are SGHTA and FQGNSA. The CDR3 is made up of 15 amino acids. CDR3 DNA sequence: TGTGCCAGCAGCCCCGTAGGATCGGTGATGGGTGAGCAGTTCTTC. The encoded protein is CASSPVGSVMGEQFF.

As DNA, the CDR3 is TGTGCCAGCTCACCACCAGGGACAGGGGTTCACGAGCAGTACTTC. Residues: CASSPPGTGVHEQYF. The V gene is TRBV18, the J gene TRBJ2-7; 10 bases align to TRBD1. CDR1 is KGHSH, CDR2 LQKENI, per germline. This CDR3 comprises 15 residues. Trimming took 0 bases from V and 5 from J; bases not matched to a gene: 4.

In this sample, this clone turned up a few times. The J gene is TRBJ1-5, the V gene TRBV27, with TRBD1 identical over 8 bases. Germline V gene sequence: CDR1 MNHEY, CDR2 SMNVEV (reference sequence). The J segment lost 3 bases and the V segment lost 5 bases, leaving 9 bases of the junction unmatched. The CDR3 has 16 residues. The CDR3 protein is CASSPWTGTLNQPQHF. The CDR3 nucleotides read TGTGCCAGCAGTCCTTGGACAGGGACCCTCAATCAGCCCCAGCATTTT.